The 17 T cell receptor beta chains below were found in one sample sequenced in a study of blood T cell repertoires in COVID-19. This table comes from immunoSEQ multiplex PCR, and its TCRdb copy is limited to in-frame clones, with some not included. This sample has about 160,000 clones, with more than 75% found just once. The material sequenced was PBMCs or T cells enriched from blood (not recorded which). These receptor sequences come from a woman in her forties or fifties who had recovered from COVID-19.

This chain uses TRBV9 with TRBJ2-5, with D possibly being TRBD1 (6 bases). Trimming took off 2 bases at V and 5 bases at J, with 16 bases between the two ends. There are 15 residues in the CDR3. Germline CDR1 and CDR2: SGDLS and YYNGEE. The CDR3 region is CASSVNTDSWETQYF. The CDR3, as DNA: TGTGCCAGCAGCGTGAATACGGACAGTTGGGAGACCCAGTACTTC.

This clone has a single count. The V gene is TRBV9, the J gene TRBJ2-3; 7 bases map to TRBD2. Germline-derived CDR1 and CDR2 are SGDLS and YYNGEE. Losses at the gene ends were 3 bases for V and 6 bases for J; bases not matched to a gene: 4. The CDR3 has 13 amino acids. The CDR3 bases are TGTGCCAGCAGCGGGGGGGGAGTGGATACGCAGTATTTT. It codes for CASSGGGVDTQYF.

The rearrangement links TRBV10-2 to TRBJ1-5; possible D gene TRBD1, 6 bases. Germline V CDR1 and CDR2: WSHSY, SAAADI. Trimming removed 6 bases from V and 7 bases from J, with 19 bases in between. This CDR3 is 15 amino acids long. The CDR3 loop is CASREEGSGEQPQHF. The CDR3 nucleotides are TGCGCCAGCAGGGAGGAGGGGTCAGGGGAACAGCCCCAGCATTTT.

The gene calls are TRBV19 and TRBJ1-1, with unresolved D. V was cut by 5 bases and J by 5 bases, with 6 bases left in between. The CDR3 spans 11 residues. The germline V gene encodes CDR1 LNHDA and CDR2 SQIVND (reference sequence). CDR3 nucleotide sequence: TGTGCCAGTAGTCCCGGGACTGAAGCTTTCTTT. Its translation: CASSPGTEAFF.

CDR3 sequence reads: CASSRDRRGGYTF. The CDR3 DNA reads TGTGCCAGCAGCCGGGACAGGCGCGGGGGCTACACCTTC. The V call is TRBV5-4, the J call TRBJ1-2; 8 nucleotides match TRBD1. V shed 4 bases and J 8 bases; nucleotides not matched to a gene: 7. The CDR3 runs to 13 residues. Germline-derived CDR1 and CDR2 are SGHNT and YYREEE (reference sequence).

The count of this clone is one. V gene TRBV28 combines with J gene TRBJ2-7, with TRBD2 identical over 8 bases. The CDR3 is 14 residues long. The V and J ends lost 6 bases and 3 bases, in that order; junction bases with no gene match: 7. The germline V gene encodes CDR1 MDHEN and CDR2 SYDVKM. CDR3 sequence reads: CASSPGLAYYEQYF. The CDR3, as DNA: TGTGCCAGCAGCCCCGGACTAGCCTACTACGAGCAGTACTTC.

V and J are TRBV7-8 and TRBJ1-2, with 7 bases that match TRBD1. This CDR3 has 13 residues. The germline gives CDR1 SGHVS, CDR2 FQNEAQ. Trimming took 5 bases from V and 7 from J; bases not matched to a gene: 7. In nucleotides, the CDR3 is TGTGCCAGCAGCCGGGACAGTAATTCTGGCTACACCTTC. Amino acids: CASSRDSNSGYTF.

J is TRBJ2-6 and V is TRBV6-1; 7 nucleotides line up with TRBD1. V gave up 4 bases and J gave up 0 bases; unmatched junction bases: 15. The CDR3 loop spans 20 amino acids. Germline lookup yields CDR1 MNHNS and CDR2 SASEGT. The CDR3 nucleotides are TGTGCCAGCAGTGGCGCTTTCCGGGACAGAACCCTCTCTGGGGCCAACGTCCTGACTTTC. Encoded protein: CASSGAFRDRTLSGANVLTF.

The genes are TRBV7-2 and TRBJ1-4; D might be TRBD1 (5 bases). The CDR3 spans 13 residues. Germline CDR1 reads SGHTA; CDR2 reads FQGNSA. Deletions cut 5 bases from V and 7 bases from J, with 11 bases between. The chain's CDR3 is CASSESRVEKLFF. The DNA for the CDR3 is TGTGCCAGCAGCGAGAGCAGGGTTGAAAAACTGTTTTTT.

V and J are TRBV12-5 and TRBJ1-5; D remains unclear. The V end lost 1 base, the J end lost 4 bases, and 5 bases lay between the germline ends. The length of the CDR3 is 13 residues. The germline CDR1 and CDR2 sequences are LGHNT and FRNRAP. CDR3 DNA: TGTGCTAGTGGTTTGGGGGAGAATCAGCCCCAGCATTTT. Protein sequence: CASGLGENQPQHF.

The CDR3 DNA reads as TGTGCCAGCAGCCTACTAGGGGGCGCGGGATACAATGAGCAGTTCTTC. Translation: CASSLLGGAGYNEQFF. V is TRBV7-9 and J is TRBJ2-1; maybe TRBD1 (7 bases). Between the trimmed V and J ends, which lost 5 bases and 4 bases, there was a span of 18 bases. This CDR3 has 16 residues. CDR1 SEHNR and CDR2 FQNEAQ come from the germline V gene (reference sequence).

The chain is built from TRBV2 and TRBJ2-3; possibly TRBD1 for D (6 bases). Trimming removed 4 bases from V and 0 bases from J, with 17 bases in between. Germline V gene data show CDR1 as SNHLY and CDR2 as FYNNEI. The CDR3 has 17 amino acids. DNA for the CDR3: TGTGCCAGCAGTGTCCCTGACAGGATGACGAGCACAGATACGCAGTATTTT. This translates into CASSVPDRMTSTDTQYF.

This sequence joins TRBV18 and TRBJ1-3, with D uncertain. Germline CDR1 KGHSH, CDR2 LQKENI. Trimming took 3 bases from V and 7 from J, leaving 16 bases between them. This CDR3 is built from 15 residues. The CDR3 region is CASSPEVRMGNTIYF. The DNA for the CDR3 is TGTGCCAGCTCACCCGAAGTCAGGATGGGTAACACCATATATTTT.

This clone was detected a few times. The chain couples TRBV6-2 or TRBV6-3 to TRBJ2-1; TRBD2 matches at 7 bases. CDR3 length equals 14 residues. Germline loops: CDR1 MNHEY, CDR2 SVGEGT. The trim removed 5 bases at V and 7 bases at J, leaving 8 bases unmatched. The CDR3 loop is CASSAGELVNEQFF. The CDR3 region has the DNA TGTGCCAGCAGTGCGGGAGAGTTAGTAAATGAGCAGTTCTTC.

The chain uses TRBV15 and TRBJ2-1; 13 bases are a match to TRBD2. Germline V gene sequence: CDR1 LNHNV, CDR2 YYDKDF (reference sequence). CDR3 length: 19 residues. Unmatched junction bases numbered 12, after V lost 0 bases and J lost 7 bases. For the CDR3, the DNA is TGTGCCACCAGCAGAGATGCCGGGACTAGCGGGGTAATCGGGAATGAGCAGTTCTTC. Its protein product is CATSRDAGTSGVIGNEQFF. Based on the CDR3 plus reference TRBV15 and TRBJ2-1, the full variable domain is DAMVIQNPRYQVTQFGKPVTLSCSQTLNHNVMYWYQQKSSQAPKLLFHYYDKDFNNEADTPDNFQSRRPNTSFCFLDIRSPGLGDTAMYLCATSRDAGTSGVIGNEQFFGPGTRLTVL.

V gene TRBV18 combines with J gene TRBJ1-1; 7 bases agree with TRBD1. Germline assignment: CDR1 KGHSH and CDR2 LQKENI. This CDR3 region has 14 residues. V lost 3 bases to trimming and J lost 4 bases; unmatched junction nucleotides: 5. The DNA for the CDR3 is TGTGCCAGCTCACCGGACAGGTATGCCACTGAAGCTTTCTTT. The encoded protein is CASSPDRYATEAFF.

The genes are TRBV27 and TRBJ1-6, with no clear D. V lost 6 bases to trimming and J lost 0 bases, with 6 bases between them. The CDR3 contains 14 residues. The germline V gene encodes CDR1 MNHEY and CDR2 SMNVEV (reference sequence). For the CDR3, the DNA is TGTGCCAGCAGCCCCCACTCCTATAATTCACCCCTCCACTTT. It translates to CASSPHSYNSPLHF.